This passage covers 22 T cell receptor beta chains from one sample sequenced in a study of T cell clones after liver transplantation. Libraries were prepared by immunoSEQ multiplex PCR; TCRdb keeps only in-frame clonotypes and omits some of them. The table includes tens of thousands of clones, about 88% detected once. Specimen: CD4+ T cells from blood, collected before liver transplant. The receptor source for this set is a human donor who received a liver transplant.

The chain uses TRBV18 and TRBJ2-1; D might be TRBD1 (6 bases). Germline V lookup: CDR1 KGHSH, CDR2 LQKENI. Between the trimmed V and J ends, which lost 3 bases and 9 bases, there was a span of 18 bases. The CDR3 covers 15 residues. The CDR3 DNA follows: TGTGCCAGCTCACCTCAACCCGGGACACGTACTGAGCAGTTCTTC. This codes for CASSPQPGTRTEQFF.

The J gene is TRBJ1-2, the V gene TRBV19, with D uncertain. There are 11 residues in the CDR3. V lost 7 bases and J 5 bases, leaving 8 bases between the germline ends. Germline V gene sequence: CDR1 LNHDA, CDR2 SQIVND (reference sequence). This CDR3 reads CASTARYGYTF. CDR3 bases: TGTGCCAGTACGGCGAGATATGGCTACACCTTC.

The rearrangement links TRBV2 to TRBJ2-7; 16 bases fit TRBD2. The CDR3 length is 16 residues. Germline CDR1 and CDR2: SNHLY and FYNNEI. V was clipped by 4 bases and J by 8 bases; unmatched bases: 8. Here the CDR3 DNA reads TGTGCCAGCAGTGCCGAGCCGGGACTAGCGGGAGGGCAGCAGTACTTC. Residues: CASSAEPGLAGGQQYF.

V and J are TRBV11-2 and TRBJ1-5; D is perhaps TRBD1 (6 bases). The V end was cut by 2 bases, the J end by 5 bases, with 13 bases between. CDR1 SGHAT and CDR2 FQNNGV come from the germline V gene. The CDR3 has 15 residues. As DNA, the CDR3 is TGTGCCAGCAGCTTATTCGGACAGACCGATCAGCCCCAGCATTTT. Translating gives CASSLFGQTDQPQHF.

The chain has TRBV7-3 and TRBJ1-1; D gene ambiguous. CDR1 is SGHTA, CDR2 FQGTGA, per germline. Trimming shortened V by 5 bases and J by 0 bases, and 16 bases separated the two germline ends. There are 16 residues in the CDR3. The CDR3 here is CASSHLRGRLNTEAFF. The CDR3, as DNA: TGTGCCAGCAGCCACCTGCGCGGGAGACTGAACACTGAAGCTTTCTTT.

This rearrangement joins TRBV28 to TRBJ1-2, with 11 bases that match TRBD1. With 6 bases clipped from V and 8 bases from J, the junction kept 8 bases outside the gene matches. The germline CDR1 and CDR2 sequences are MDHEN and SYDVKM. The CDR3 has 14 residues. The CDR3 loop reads CASRGTGGVGGYTF. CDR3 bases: TGTGCCAGCAGAGGGACAGGGGGGGTCGGAGGCTACACCTTC.

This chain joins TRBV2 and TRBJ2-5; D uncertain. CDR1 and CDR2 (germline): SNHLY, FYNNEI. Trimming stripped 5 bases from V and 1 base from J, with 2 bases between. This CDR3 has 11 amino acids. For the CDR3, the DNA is TGTGCCAGCAGTTTCCAAGAGACCCAGTACTTC. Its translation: CASSFQETQYF. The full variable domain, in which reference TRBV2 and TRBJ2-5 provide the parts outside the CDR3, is EPEVTQTPSHQVTQMGQEVILRCVPISNHLYFYWYRQILGQKVEFLVSFYNNEISEKSEIFDDQFSVERPDGSNFTLKIRSTKLEDSAMYFCASSFQETQYFGPGTRLLVL.

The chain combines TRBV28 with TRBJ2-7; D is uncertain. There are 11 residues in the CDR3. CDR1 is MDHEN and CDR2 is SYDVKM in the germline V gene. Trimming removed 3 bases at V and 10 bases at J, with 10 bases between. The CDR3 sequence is CASSFQDGQYF. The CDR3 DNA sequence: TGTGCCAGCAGTTTTCAGGACGGACAGTACTTC.

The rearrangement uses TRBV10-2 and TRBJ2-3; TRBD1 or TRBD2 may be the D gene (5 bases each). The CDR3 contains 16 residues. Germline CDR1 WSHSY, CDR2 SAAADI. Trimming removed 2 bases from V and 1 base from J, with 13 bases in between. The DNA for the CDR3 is TGCGCCAGCAGTGAGGAGGGGTTGTGGGGCACAGATACGCAGTATTTT. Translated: CASSEEGLWGTDTQYF.

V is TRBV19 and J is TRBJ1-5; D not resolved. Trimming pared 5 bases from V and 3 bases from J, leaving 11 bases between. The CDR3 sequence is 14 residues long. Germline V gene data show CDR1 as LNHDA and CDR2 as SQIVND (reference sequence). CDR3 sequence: CASSLLRHNQPQHF. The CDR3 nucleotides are TGTGCCAGTAGTCTGTTGCGGCACAATCAGCCCCAGCATTTT.

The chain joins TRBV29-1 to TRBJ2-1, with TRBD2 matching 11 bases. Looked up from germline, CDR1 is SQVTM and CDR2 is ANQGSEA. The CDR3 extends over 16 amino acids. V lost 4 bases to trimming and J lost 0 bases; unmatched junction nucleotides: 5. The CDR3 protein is CSVGATSGSSYNEQFF. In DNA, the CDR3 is TGCAGCGTTGGCGCCACTAGCGGGAGCTCCTACAATGAGCAGTTCTTC.

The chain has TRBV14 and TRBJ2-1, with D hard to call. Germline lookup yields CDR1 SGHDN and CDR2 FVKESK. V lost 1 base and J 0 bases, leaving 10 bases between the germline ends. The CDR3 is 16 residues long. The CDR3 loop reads CASSQGAASSYNEQFF. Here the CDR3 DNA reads TGTGCCAGCAGCCAAGGGGCAGCAAGCTCCTACAATGAGCAGTTCTTC.

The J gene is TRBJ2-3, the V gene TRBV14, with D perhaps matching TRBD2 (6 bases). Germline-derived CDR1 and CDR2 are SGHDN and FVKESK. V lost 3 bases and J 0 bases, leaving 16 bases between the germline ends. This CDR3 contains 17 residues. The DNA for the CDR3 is TGTGCCAGCAGCCACCCCGCCCGGGGGAGTAGCACAGATACGCAGTATTTT. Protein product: CASSHPARGSSTDTQYF.

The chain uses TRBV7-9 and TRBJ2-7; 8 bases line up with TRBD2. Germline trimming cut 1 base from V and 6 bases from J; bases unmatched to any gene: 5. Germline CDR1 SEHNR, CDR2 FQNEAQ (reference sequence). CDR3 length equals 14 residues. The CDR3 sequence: CASSLGGTRVEQYF. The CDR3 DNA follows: TGTGCCAGCAGCTTAGGCGGGACTAGGGTCGAGCAGTACTTC.

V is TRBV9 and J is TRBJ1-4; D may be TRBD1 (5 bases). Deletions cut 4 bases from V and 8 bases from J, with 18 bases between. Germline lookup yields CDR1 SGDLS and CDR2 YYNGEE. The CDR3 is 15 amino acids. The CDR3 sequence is CASSPTPGTGEKLFF. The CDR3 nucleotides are TGTGCCAGCAGCCCAACTCCCGGGACGGGGGAAAAACTGTTTTTT.

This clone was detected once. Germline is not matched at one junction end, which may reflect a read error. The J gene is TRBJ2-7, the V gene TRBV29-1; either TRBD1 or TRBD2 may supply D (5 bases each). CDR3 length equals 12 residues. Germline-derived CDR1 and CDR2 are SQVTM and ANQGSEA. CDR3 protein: CSVRPGPYEQYF. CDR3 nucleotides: TGCAGCGTCCGGCCGGGACCCTATGAGCAGTACTTC.

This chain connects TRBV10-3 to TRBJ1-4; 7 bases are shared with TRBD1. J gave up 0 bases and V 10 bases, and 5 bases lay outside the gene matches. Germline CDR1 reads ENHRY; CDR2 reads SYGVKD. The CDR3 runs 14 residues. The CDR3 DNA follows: TGTGCCACAAGGACAGGTGCAACTAATGAAAAACTGTTTTTT. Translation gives CATRTGATNEKLFF.

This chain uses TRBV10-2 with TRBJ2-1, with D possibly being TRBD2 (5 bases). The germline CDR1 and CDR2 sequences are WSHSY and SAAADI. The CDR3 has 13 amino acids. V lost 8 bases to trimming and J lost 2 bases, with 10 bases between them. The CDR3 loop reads CASRSGTYNEQFF. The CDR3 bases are TGCGCCAGCCGAAGCGGCACCTACAATGAGCAGTTCTTC.

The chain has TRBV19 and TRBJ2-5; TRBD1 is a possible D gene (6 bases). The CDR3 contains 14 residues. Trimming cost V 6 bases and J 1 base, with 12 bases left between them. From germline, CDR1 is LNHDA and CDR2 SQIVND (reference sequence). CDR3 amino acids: CASSRGRTQETQYF. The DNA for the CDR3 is TGTGCCAGTAGCAGGGGACGGACCCAAGAGACCCAGTACTTC. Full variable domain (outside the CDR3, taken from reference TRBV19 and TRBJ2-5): DGGITQSPKYLFRKEGQNVTLSCEQNLNHDAMYWYRQDPGQGLRLIYYSQIVNDFQKGDIAEGYSVSREKKESFPLTVTSAQKNPTAFYLCASSRGRTQETQYFGPGTRLLVL.

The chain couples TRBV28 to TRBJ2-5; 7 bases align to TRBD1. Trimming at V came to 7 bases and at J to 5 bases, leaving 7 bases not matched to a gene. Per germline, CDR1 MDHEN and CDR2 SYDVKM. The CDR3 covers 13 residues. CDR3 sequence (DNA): TGTGCCAGCAAACCGACAGGGCTGGAGACCCAGTACTTC. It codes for CASKPTGLETQYF.

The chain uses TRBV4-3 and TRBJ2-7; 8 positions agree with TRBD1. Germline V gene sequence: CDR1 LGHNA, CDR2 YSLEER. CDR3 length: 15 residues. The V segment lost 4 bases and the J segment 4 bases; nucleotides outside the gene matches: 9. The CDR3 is CASSLKTGASYEQYF. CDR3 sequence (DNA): TGCGCCAGCAGCCTCAAGACAGGGGCGAGTTACGAGCAGTACTTC.

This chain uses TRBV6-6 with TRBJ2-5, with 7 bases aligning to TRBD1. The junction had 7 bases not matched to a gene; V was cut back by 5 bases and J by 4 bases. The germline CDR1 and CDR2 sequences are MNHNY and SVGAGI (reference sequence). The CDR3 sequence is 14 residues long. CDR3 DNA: TGTGCCAGCAGTGCAAGGGGGACAGCAGAGACCCAGTACTTC. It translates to CASSARGTAETQYF.